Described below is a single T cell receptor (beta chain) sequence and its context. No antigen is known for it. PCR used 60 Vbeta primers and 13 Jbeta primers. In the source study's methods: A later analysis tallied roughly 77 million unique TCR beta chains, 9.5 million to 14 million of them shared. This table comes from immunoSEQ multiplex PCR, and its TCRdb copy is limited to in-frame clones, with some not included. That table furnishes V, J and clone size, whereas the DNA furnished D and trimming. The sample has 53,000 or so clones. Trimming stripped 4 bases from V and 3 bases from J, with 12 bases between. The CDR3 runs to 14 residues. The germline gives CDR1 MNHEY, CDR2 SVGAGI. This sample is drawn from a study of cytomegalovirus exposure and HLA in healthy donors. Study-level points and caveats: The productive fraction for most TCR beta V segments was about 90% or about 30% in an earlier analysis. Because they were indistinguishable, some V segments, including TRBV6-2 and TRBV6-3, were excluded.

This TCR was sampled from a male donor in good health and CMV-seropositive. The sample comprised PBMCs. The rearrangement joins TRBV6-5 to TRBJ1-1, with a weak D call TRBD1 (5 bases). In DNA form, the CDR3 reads TGTGCCAGCAGTTCAGGGCAGTCCTACACTGAAGCTTTCTTT. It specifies CASSSGQSYTEAFF.